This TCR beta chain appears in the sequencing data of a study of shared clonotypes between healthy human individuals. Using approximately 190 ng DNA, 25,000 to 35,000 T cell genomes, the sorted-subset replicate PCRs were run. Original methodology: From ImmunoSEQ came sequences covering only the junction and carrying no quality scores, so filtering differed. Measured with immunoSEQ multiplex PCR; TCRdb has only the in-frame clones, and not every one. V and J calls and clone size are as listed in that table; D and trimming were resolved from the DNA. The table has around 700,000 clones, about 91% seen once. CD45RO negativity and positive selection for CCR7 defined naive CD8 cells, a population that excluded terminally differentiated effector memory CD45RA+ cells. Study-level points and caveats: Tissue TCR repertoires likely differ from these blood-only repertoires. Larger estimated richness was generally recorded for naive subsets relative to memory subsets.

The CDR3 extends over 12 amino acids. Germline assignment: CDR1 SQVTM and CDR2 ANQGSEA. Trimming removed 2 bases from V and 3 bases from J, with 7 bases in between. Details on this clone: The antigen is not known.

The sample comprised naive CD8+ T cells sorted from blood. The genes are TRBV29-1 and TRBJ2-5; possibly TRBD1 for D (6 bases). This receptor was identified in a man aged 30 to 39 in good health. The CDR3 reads CSVEWTEETQYF. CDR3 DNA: TGCAGCGTTGAATGGACAGAAGAGACCCAGTACTTC.